The T cell receptor beta chain under discussion was sequenced for a study of graft-versus-host responses after intestinal transplantation (dated by TCRdb to the early 2020s). With regard to the full study: Multivisceral, liver-intestinal, or isolated intestinal transplants were received by the recipients. Rather than being sequenced by the commercial service, samples from a few later patients were sequenced in-house on an Illumina MiSeq and processed with MiXCR. A peak of at least 4% donor T cells among recipient peripheral blood mononuclear cells was the definition used for donor T cell macrochimerism. A cohort of 24 intestinal transplant recipients, including one retransplant, was enrolled, and 3 patients lacking pretransplant specimens were excluded. After intestinal transplantation, graft-versus-host and host-versus-graft alloreactive T cell clones were followed in the graft, circulation and bone marrow using bulk TCR-beta CDR3 sequencing. To identify alloreactive clones, pre-transplant mixed lymphocyte reaction products were sequenced and compared with unstimulated pre-transplant donor and recipient T cells. Anti-thymocyte globulin induction was given to all recipients, followed by maintenance tacrolimus and steroids for approximately three years. General conclusions and limits of the study: High GvH to HvG T cell clonal ratios were observed in the allografts of patients with donor T cell macrochimerism. GvH clones turned up in recipient bone marrow, with some appearing earlier in ileal mucosa or blood, a pattern consistent with an intestinal mucosal origin. Early after transplant, declines in HvG clones were associated with peak levels of circulating GvH clones. The relatively low number and heterogeneity of intestinal transplant patients limited the conclusions.

Library preparation used the immunoSEQ multiplex PCR assay. For most patients, high-throughput TCR-beta CDR3 sequencing of genomic DNA was performed by Adaptive Biotechnologies. Per the authors' processing: TCR sequencing data for 15 to 20 patients were retrieved from Adaptive's ImmunoSEQ software; a few other patients were processed with MiXCR and VDJtools. Because the origin of CDR3 nucleotide sequences shared between donor and recipient could not be assigned, those sequences were removed. To count as alloreactive, a clone needed at least 2-fold expansion over unstimulated cells and a minimum CFSE-low frequency of 0.002% (template counts) or 0.001% (read counts). A clone was considered mappable if detected in the sequenced pre-transplant spleen, lymph node, or MLR CFSE-low populations of the donor or recipient. Cumulative frequency of alloreactive clones was calculated as a percentage of all sequences weighted by copy number. In its TCRdb copy, this immuneACCESS table keeps in-frame sequences only and misses some clones. Where compared with another copy, unresolved V genes explain less than half of these, and the others have no known cause. Clonal size and the V and J genes are those of that table, whereas D and trimming came from the DNA. The sample table records approximately 70,000 clones; about nine tenths of these occur just once. The ten largest clones represent about 6.7% of the sample.

After transplant, bone marrow was aspirated from the posterior iliac crest or from another site selected by the physician. With respect to this clone: Its antigen is not yet known. One base away there is no much larger clone; base qualities are not given.

V and J are trimmed by 2 bases and 8 bases, and the gene matches miss 6 bases of the junction. Taken from the germline V gene, the CDR1 and CDR2 loops are SGHTA and FQGTGA. The CDR3 holds 14 amino acids from the cysteine to the phenylalanine. The DNA shown is the 42-base CDR3, in frame from base 1. This chain is built from TRBV7-3 and TRBJ2-1; 7 central bases correspond to TRBD1. Sequencing was performed on bone marrow, taken almost 750 days after intestinal transplantation. The source is a human patient who received an intestinal transplant, so some T cells may come from the graft donor. The CDR3 protein: CASSLEGGWDEQFF. At the DNA level, the sequence is TGTGCCAGCAGCTTAGAAGGGGGCTGGGATGAGCAGTTCTTC.